These 26 T cell receptor beta chains came from one sample sequenced in a study of graft-versus-host responses after intestinal transplantation. The antigens of these receptors remain unknown. Data came from immunoSEQ multiplex PCR; TCRdb stores just in-frame clones and leaves some out. The sample carries approximately 90,000 clones, about nine tenths recorded once. Sample: unstimulated CD8+ T cells sorted from spleen or lymph node cells, taken before intestinal transplant. These receptors originate from a human donor who received an intestinal transplant.

V usage is TRBV19 and J usage is TRBJ2-3, with D hard to call. V lost 3 bases and J lost 0, with 10 bases in between. Germline values: CDR1 LNHDA, CDR2 SQIVND (reference sequence). The CDR3 extends over 15 amino acids. This CDR3 is CASSIARSSTDTQYF. In DNA, the CDR3 is TGTGCCAGTAGTATTGCGCGGAGCAGCACAGATACGCAGTATTTT.

V gene TRBV13 combines with J gene TRBJ2-1; no reliable D call. Trimming removed 6 bases at V and 4 bases at J, with 16 bases between. The CDR3 runs 15 residues. CDR1 is PRHDT and CDR2 is FYEKMQ in the germline V gene (reference sequence). The CDR3 DNA reads TGTGCCAGCAGTCATAGGGCGGATTCGTACAATGAGCAGTTCTTC. Its protein product is CASSHRADSYNEQFF.

The J gene is TRBJ1-6, the V gene TRBV10-3, with D tentatively TRBD1 (5 bases). Trimming removed 2 bases from V and 10 bases from J, with 12 bases in between. CDR3 length: 14 amino acids. Germline assignment: CDR1 ENHRY and CDR2 SYGVKD. As DNA, the CDR3 is TGTGCCATCAGTGAGGAGCGGGGGAACTCACCCCTCCACTTT. Encoded protein: CAISEERGNSPLHF.

This rearrangement joins TRBV10-2 to TRBJ1-2; D unclear. The CDR3 spans 15 residues. Germline-derived CDR1 and CDR2 are WSHSY and SAAADI. Trimming stripped 1 base from V and 2 bases from J, with 11 bases between. As DNA, the CDR3 is TGCGCCAGCAGTGAGTTGGCAGACCCGAACTATGGCTACACCTTC. This sequence encodes CASSELADPNYGYTF.

CDR3 nucleotide sequence: TGCGCCAGCAGCCTCGTCCCCGGGGACACTGAAGCTTTCTTT. Encoded protein: CASSLVPGDTEAFF. The rearrangement joins TRBV10-2 to TRBJ1-1; no clear D gene. V lost 6 bases and J 3 bases, leaving 14 bases between the germline ends. CDR1 is WSHSY and CDR2 is SAAADI in the germline V gene. This CDR3 region has 14 residues.

This chain links TRBV10-3 with TRBJ2-7; D uncertain. Trimming removed 2 bases from V and 2 bases from J, with 13 bases in between. CDR3 length: 15 amino acids. The germline CDR1 and CDR2 sequences are ENHRY and SYGVKD. CDR3 sequence (DNA): TGTGCCATCAGTGAGAGTGTGCACTACACCTACGAGCAGTACTTC. Protein product: CAISESVHYTYEQYF.

This chain uses TRBV13 with TRBJ2-7; no firm D call. V was clipped by 3 bases and J by 2 bases, with 11 bases between them. The CDR3 is 14 amino acids. Germline-derived CDR1 and CDR2 are PRHDT and FYEKMQ (reference sequence). CDR3 DNA sequence: TGTGCCAGCAGCTTGAGCCAGATCACCTACGAGCAGTACTTC. It codes for CASSLSQITYEQYF.

V usage is TRBV7-2 and J usage is TRBJ2-7; tentatively, D is TRBD2 (6 bases). This CDR3 is built from 14 residues. The germline V gene has CDR1 SGHTA and CDR2 FQGNSA. Trimming pared 5 bases from V and 2 bases from J, leaving 13 bases between. CDR3 DNA: TGTGCCAGCAGCCAGGAGGGGAGTCCCTACGAGCAGTACTTC. This gives the protein CASSQEGSPYEQYF.

The chain has TRBV5-5 and TRBJ2-3; the D is unclear. Germline V lookup: CDR1 SGHKS, CDR2 YYEKEE (reference sequence). The CDR3 has 14 residues. Trimming left V 2 bases short and J 0 bases short, with 7 bases between. This CDR3 is CASSLYSSTDTQYF. The DNA for the CDR3 is TGTGCCAGCAGCTTATACAGTAGCACAGATACGCAGTATTTT.

The J gene is TRBJ1-1, the V gene TRBV5-4; D not resolved. The V gene's germline CDR1 is SGHNT and CDR2 YYREEE (reference sequence). The V and J ends lost 0 bases and 0 bases respectively, with 6 bases between them. This CDR3 has 14 residues. The CDR3 DNA sequence: TGTGCCAGCAGCTTGGAGGGCATGAACACTGAAGCTTTCTTT. Translation: CASSLEGMNTEAFF. The full variable domain, its missing parts supplied by reference TRBV5-4 and TRBJ1-1, is ETGVTQSPTHLIKTRGQQVTLRCSSQSGHNTVSWYQQALGQGPQFIFQYYREEENGRGNFPPRFSGLQFPNYSSELNVNALELDDSALYLCASSLEGMNTEAFFGQGTRLTVV.

This clone showed up just a few times. The V call is TRBV19, the J call TRBJ1-4, with unresolved D. Germline CDR1 LNHDA, CDR2 SQIVND (reference sequence). The CDR3 consists of 13 residues. With 6 bases removed from V and 3 bases from J, the gap between germline ends came to 8 bases. CDR3 coding DNA: TGTGCCAGTAGGTTTGAAGCTAATGAAAAACTGTTTTTT. Its protein is CASRFEANEKLFF.

This chain joins TRBV5-6 and TRBJ2-1, with TRBD2 matching 8 bases. The CDR3 consists of 14 residues. V lost 0 bases and J lost 14; bases outside the gene matches: 10. CDR1 and CDR2 from the germline V gene are SGHDT and YYEEEE. The CDR3: CASSLDLAGGREFF. For the CDR3, the DNA is TGTGCCAGCAGCTTGGATCTGGCGGGAGGAAGGGAGTTCTTC.

The chain links TRBV18 to TRBJ1-2, with TRBD1 as a possible D gene (5 bases). The CDR3 covers 15 residues. Trimming cost V 2 bases and J 8 bases, with 18 bases left between them. The germline CDR1 and CDR2 sequences are KGHSH and LQKENI. CDR3 nucleotide sequence: TGTGCCAGCTCACCATCCGGGACGGACCACGGGGGCTACACCTTC. Its translation is CASSPSGTDHGGYTF.

The CDR3 nucleotides read TGTGCCAGCAGCTTACAGGGGGTGAAACTTATGAACACTGAAGCTTTCTTT. The encoded protein is CASSLQGVKLMNTEAFF. The chain has TRBV7-6 and TRBJ1-1; 7 nucleotides align to TRBD1. Germline CDR1 SGHVS, CDR2 FNYEAQ. The V segment lost 2 bases and the J segment 0 bases; nucleotides outside the gene matches: 9. The CDR3 is 17 amino acids.

V usage is TRBV7-2 and J usage is TRBJ2-7, with 7 bases that match TRBD1. The CDR3 runs to 14 residues. Losses at the gene ends were 3 bases for V and 2 bases for J; bases not matched to a gene: 4. Germline V CDR1 and CDR2: SGHTA, FQGNSA. The CDR3 DNA reads as TGTGCCAGCAGCTTCAGACAGGGAACCTACGAGCAGTACTTC. It encodes CASSFRQGTYEQYF.

The chain couples TRBV7-3 to TRBJ2-3; TRBD2 matches 7 bases. The CDR3 is 14 amino acids. The junction had 6 bases not matched to a gene; V was cut back by 6 bases and J by 3 bases. Germline lookup yields CDR1 SGHTA and CDR2 FQGTGA. CDR3 nucleotide sequence: TGTGCCAGCAGTGGACTGGGGGGGACAGATACGCAGTATTTT. Protein product: CASSGLGGTDTQYF.

This clone came up once. The V and J genes are TRBV27 and TRBJ1-5, with D unresolved. CDR1 is MNHEY and CDR2 is SMNVEV in the germline V gene (reference sequence). Trimming cost V 6 bases and J 4 bases, with 13 bases left between them. The CDR3 has 14 residues. This CDR3 reads CASSPWSGNQPQHF. Written as DNA, the CDR3 is TGTGCCAGCAGCCCTTGGTCGGGAAATCAGCCCCAGCATTTT.

The rearrangement joins TRBV9 to TRBJ1-2; D remains ambiguous. Trimming cost V 0 bases and J 6 bases, with 9 bases left between them. The CDR3 is 13 residues long. CDR1 SGDLS and CDR2 YYNGEE come from the germline V gene. The CDR3: CASSVGRENGYTF. CDR3 in DNA: TGTGCCAGCAGCGTAGGACGCGAGAATGGCTACACCTTC.

The V call is TRBV27, the J call TRBJ1-6, with D unresolved. CDR1 and CDR2 from the germline V gene are MNHEY and SMNVEV (reference sequence). Between the trimmed V and J ends, which lost 3 bases and 7 bases, there was a span of 13 bases. CDR3 size: 15 residues. CDR3: CASSLYERSNSPLHF. CDR3 DNA sequence: TGTGCCAGCAGTTTGTACGAGAGGTCGAATTCACCCCTCCACTTT.

V is TRBV19 and J is TRBJ2-1; D call uncertain. Trimming took off 5 bases at V and 5 bases at J, with 13 bases between the two ends. CDR3 length equals 14 residues. Looked up from germline, CDR1 is LNHDA and CDR2 is SQIVND (reference sequence). DNA for the CDR3: TGTGCCAGTAGTGTGGACCTGTGGGACAATGAGCAGTTCTTC. As protein: CASSVDLWDNEQFF.

This clone was counted only a few times. One end of the junction varies from germline; a read error may be responsible. The V gene is TRBV5-1, the J gene TRBJ2-7; 7 bases are shared with TRBD2. Germline V lookup: CDR1 SGHRS, CDR2 YFSETQ. The CDR3 contains 13 residues. DNA for the CDR3: TGTGCCAGCAGACCAGGACTAGTCTACGAGCAGTACTTC. It encodes CASRPGLVYEQYF.

This chain links TRBV13 with TRBJ2-1, with D tentatively TRBD1 (6 bases). This CDR3 is 16 amino acids long. Trimming pared 6 bases from V and 0 bases from J, leaving 15 bases between. CDR1 and CDR2 from the germline V gene are PRHDT and FYEKMQ (reference sequence). CDR3: CASSYTDRLSYNEQFF. The DNA for the CDR3 is TGTGCCAGCAGTTATACGGACAGACTCTCCTACAATGAGCAGTTCTTC.

This sequence joins TRBV14 and TRBJ2-5, with D possibly TRBD2 on 5 matching bases. The CDR3 loop spans 14 amino acids. The V and J ends lost 3 bases and 2 bases respectively, with 10 bases between them. CDR1 and CDR2 from the germline V gene are SGHDN and FVKESK. The CDR3 sequence is CASSQTTNQETQYF. CDR3 DNA: TGTGCCAGCAGCCAGACTACCAATCAAGAGACCCAGTACTTC. The whole variable domain, filled in from reference TRBV14 and TRBJ2-5, reads EAGVTQFPSHSVIEKGQTVTLRCDPISGHDNLYWYRRVMGKEIKFLLHFVKESKQDESGMPNNRFLAERTGGTYSTLKVQPAELEDSGVYFCASSQTTNQETQYFGPGTRLLVL.

The chain uses TRBV10-3 and TRBJ2-3, with 9 bases that match TRBD2. Germline loops: CDR1 ENHRY, CDR2 SYGVKD. The CDR3 totals 14 residues. With 8 bases clipped from V and 1 base from J, the junction kept 4 bases outside the gene matches. CDR3 loop: CAISPSGGTDTQYF. The CDR3 DNA follows: TGTGCCATCTCCCCTAGCGGGGGCACAGATACGCAGTATTTT.

The CDR3 protein is CASSLGTNEQFF. DNA for the CDR3: TGTGCCAGCAGCTTGGGGACCAATGAGCAGTTCTTC. The chain combines TRBV5-6 with TRBJ2-1; D gene unclear. Trimming left V 0 bases short and J 6 bases short, with 4 bases between. This CDR3 is built from 12 residues. CDR1 SGHDT and CDR2 YYEEEE come from the germline V gene.

The gene calls are TRBV9 and TRBJ2-7, with 9 bases fitting TRBD1. The trim removed 0 bases at V and 5 bases at J, leaving 3 bases unmatched. The germline V gene encodes CDR1 SGDLS and CDR2 YYNGEE. This CDR3 has 14 residues. The CDR3 DNA is TGTGCCAGCAGCGTAGAACAGGGGGCCCACGAGCAGTACTTC. It codes for CASSVEQGAHEQYF.